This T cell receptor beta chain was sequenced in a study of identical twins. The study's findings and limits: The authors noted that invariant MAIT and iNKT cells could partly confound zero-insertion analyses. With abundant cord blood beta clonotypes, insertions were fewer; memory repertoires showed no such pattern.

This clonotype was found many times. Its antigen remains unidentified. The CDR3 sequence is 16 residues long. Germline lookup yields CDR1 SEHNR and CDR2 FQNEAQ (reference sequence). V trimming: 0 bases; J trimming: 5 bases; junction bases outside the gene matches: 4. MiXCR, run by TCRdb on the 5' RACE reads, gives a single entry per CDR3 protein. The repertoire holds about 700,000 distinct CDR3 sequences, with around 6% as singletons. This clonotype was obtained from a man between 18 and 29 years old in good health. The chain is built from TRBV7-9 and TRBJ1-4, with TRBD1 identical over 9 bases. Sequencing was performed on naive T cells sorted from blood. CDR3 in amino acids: CASSLAGTGRNEKLFF. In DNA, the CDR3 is TGTGCCAGCAGCTTAGCTGGGACAGGGAGAAATGAAAAACTGTTTTTT.